This T cell receptor beta chain was obtained from a study of T cells in Graves' hyperthyroidism and ophthalmopathy. TCR beta CDR3 sequences were amplified from RNA transcripts. First-round RT-PCR targeting the TCR CDR3 was performed with the HTBI primer set. One entry per CDR3 protein, called by TCRdb with MiXCR from the multiplex PCR reads. The sample records more than 350,000 distinct CDR3 sequences, about 16% being singletons. Trimming removed 7 bases at V and 13 bases at J, with 19 bases between. CDR3 length: 12 amino acids. CDR1 is MDHEN and CDR2 is SYDVKM in the germline V gene. This clonotype occurred many times.

Specimen: blood. The sequence was collected from a woman aged 55 to 70 with Graves' ophthalmopathy. The chain recombines TRBV28 with TRBJ2-5, with D tentatively TRBD1 or TRBD2 (6 bases each). This CDR3 is CASNSPGAKAYF. The CDR3 DNA follows: TGTGCCAGCAATTCCCCGGGGGCCAAGGCGTACTTC.